This T cell receptor beta chain was profiled in a study of shared clonotypes between healthy human individuals. Caucasian adults living in Nashville, Tennessee, provided all samples. Study-wide findings and caveats: Shared across a handful of donors were approximately 5% of the naive CD4 clonotypes. Clonotype sharing across donors was expected to vary with sequencing depth.

Produced via immunoSEQ multiplex PCR; TCRdb's table is partial and in-frame only. The sample carries roughly 1,100,000 clones, about 70% recorded once. With respect to this clone: Its target is unknown.

The V gene lost 7 bases and the J gene lost 4 bases, with 10 bases spanning the gap. Per the germline V gene, CDR1 is LNHDA and CDR2 is SQIVND (reference sequence). This CDR3 has 13 amino acids. The receptor comes from a man aged 18 to 29 in good health. V and J are TRBV19 and TRBJ1-4, with D possibly TRBD1 on 6 matching bases. The sequenced sample was memory CD4+ T cells sorted from blood. Documented subset: CD45RA-negative fraction. The chain's CDR3 is CASKGTFNEKLFF. CDR3 coding DNA: TGTGCCAGTAAGGGGACATTTAATGAAAAACTGTTTTTT.